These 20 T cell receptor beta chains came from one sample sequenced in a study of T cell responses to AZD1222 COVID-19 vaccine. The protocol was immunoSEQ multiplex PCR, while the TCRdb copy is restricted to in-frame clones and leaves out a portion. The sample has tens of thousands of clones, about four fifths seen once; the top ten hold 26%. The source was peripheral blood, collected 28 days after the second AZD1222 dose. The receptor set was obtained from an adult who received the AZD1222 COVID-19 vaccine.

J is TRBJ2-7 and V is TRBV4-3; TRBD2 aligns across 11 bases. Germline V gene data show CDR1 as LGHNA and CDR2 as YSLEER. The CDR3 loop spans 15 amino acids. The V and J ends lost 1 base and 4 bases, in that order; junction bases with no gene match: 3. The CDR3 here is CASSQGLAGGYEQYF. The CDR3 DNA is TGCGCCAGCAGCCAAGGTCTAGCGGGAGGTTACGAGCAGTACTTC.

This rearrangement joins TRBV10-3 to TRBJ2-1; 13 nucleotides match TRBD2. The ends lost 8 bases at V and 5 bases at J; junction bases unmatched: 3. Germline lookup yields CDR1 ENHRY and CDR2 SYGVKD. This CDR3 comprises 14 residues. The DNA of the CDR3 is TGTGCCATCGGACTAGCGGGAGATCACAATGAGCAGTTCTTC. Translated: CAIGLAGDHNEQFF.

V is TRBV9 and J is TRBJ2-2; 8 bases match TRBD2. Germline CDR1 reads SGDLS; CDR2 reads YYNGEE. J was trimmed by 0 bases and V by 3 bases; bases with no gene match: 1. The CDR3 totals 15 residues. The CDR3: CASSELAANTGELFF. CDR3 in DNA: TGTGCCAGCAGCGAACTAGCGGCGAACACCGGGGAGCTGTTTTTT.

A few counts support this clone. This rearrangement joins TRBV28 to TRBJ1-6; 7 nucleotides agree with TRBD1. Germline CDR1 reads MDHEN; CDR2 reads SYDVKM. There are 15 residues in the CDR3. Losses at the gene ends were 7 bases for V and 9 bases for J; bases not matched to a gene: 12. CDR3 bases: TGTGCCAGCAACAAACCGACAGGGCGGAGTTCACCCCTCCACTTT. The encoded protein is CASNKPTGRSSPLHF.

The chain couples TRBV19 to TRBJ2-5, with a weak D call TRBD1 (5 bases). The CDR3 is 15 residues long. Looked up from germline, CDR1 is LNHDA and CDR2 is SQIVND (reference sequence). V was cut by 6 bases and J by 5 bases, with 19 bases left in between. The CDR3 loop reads CASSPGQGAGETQYF. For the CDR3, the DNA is TGTGCCAGTAGCCCAGGCCAAGGGGCTGGGGAGACCCAGTACTTC.

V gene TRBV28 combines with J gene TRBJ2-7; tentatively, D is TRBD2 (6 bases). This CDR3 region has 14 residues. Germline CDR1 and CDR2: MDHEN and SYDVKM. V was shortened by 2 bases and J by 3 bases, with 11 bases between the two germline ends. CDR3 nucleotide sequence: TGTGCCAGCAGTTTAGAATGGCGGGACTACGAGCAGTACTTC. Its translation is CASSLEWRDYEQYF.

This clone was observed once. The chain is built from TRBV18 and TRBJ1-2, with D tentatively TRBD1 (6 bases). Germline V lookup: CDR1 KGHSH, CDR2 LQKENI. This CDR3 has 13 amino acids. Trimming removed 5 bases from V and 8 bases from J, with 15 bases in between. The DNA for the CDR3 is TGTGCCAGCTCAAGGGGGGTAGAGGACGGCTACACCTTC. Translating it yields CASSRGVEDGYTF.

The CDR3 DNA follows: TGTGCCAGCAGTAGAGCGGGGACCTCCTACAATGAGCAGTTCTTC. Amino acid sequence: CASSRAGTSYNEQFF. The rearrangement uses TRBV6-6 and TRBJ2-1; TRBD2 matches 7 bases. Germline V gives CDR1 MNHNY, CDR2 SVGAGI (reference sequence). J lost 0 bases, V lost 5 bases, and 4 bases had no gene match. The CDR3 has 15 residues.

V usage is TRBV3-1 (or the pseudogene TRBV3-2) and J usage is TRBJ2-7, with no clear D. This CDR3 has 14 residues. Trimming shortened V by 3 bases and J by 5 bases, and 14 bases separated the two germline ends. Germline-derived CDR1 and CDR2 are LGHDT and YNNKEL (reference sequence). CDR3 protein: CASSQGSRSDEQYF. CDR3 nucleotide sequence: TGTGCCAGCAGCCAGGGGTCCCGATCCGACGAGCAGTACTTC.

The CDR3 nucleotides are TGTGCCAGCAGCTCTCCGACTAGCGGCGGGCAGTTCTTC. As protein: CASSSPTSGGQFF. The chain is built from TRBV7-3 and TRBJ2-1; TRBD2 matches 9 bases. The CDR3 runs to 13 residues. After removal of 4 bases from V and 12 bases from J, the junction contained 7 bases not matched to a gene. CDR1 and CDR2 (germline): SGHTA, FQGTGA.

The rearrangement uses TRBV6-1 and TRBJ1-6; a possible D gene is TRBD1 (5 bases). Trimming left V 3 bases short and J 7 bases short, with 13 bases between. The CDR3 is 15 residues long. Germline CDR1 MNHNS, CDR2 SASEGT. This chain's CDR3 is CASSDGGWSNSPLHF. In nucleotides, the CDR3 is TGTGCCAGCAGTGACGGGGGGTGGTCAAATTCACCCCTCCACTTT.

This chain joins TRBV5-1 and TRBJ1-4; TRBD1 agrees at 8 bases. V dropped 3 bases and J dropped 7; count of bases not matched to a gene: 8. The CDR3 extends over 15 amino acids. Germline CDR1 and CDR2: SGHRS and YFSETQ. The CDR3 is CASSSAQGASEKLFF. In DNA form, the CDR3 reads TGCGCCAGCAGCTCCGCCCAGGGGGCTAGTGAAAAACTGTTTTTT. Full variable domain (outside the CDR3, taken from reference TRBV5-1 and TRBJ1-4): KAGVTQTPRYLIKTRGQQVTLSCSPISGHRSVSWYQQTPGQGLQFLFEYFSETQRNKGNFPGRFSGRQFSNSRSEMNVSTLELGDSALYLCASSSAQGASEKLFFGSGTQLSVL.

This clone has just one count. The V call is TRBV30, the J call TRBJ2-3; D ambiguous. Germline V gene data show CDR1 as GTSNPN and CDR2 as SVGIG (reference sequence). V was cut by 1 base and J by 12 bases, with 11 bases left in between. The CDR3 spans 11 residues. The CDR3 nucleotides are TGTGCCTGGAGTGAGGAACTGGACCAGTATTTT. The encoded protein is CAWSEELDQYF.

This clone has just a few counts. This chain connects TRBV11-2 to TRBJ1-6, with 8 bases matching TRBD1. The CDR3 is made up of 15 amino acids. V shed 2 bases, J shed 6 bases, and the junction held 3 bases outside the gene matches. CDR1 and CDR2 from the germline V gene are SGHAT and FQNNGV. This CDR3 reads CASSLITGGNSPLHF. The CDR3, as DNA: TGTGCCAGCAGCTTAATTACAGGGGGTAATTCACCCCTCCACTTT.

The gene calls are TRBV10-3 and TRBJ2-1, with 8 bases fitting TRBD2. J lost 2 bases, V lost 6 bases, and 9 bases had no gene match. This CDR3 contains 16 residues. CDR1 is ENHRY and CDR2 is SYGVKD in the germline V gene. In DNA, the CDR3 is TGTGCCATCAGGACCTCGCGGGAGGAGGCCTACAATGAGCAGTTCTTC. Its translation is CAIRTSREEAYNEQFF.

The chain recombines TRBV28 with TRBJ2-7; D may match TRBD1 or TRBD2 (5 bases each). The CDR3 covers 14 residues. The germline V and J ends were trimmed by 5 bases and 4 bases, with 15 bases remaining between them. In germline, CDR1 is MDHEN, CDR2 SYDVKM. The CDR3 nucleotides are TGTGCCAGCAGTGCCGAGGGGACCTCTTACGAGCAGTACTTC. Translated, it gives CASSAEGTSYEQYF.

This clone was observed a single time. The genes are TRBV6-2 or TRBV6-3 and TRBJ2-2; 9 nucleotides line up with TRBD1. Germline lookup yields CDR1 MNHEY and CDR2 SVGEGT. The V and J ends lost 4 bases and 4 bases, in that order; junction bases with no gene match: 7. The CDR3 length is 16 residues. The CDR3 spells CASSFHRGQSTGELFF. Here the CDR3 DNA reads TGTGCCAGCAGTTTCCACAGGGGGCAAAGCACCGGGGAGCTGTTTTTT.

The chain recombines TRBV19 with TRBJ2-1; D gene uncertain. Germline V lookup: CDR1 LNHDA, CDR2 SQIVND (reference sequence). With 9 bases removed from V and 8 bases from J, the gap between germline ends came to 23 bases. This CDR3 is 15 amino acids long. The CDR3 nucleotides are TGTGCCAGCCGTTTTACAGCCGCGCTAAGGTATGAGCAGTTCTTC. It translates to CASRFTAALRYEQFF.

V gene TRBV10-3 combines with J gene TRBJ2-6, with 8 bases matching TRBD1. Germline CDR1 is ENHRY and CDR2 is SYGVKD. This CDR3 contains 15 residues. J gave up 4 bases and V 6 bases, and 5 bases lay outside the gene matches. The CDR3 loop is CAISSQGAGANVLTF. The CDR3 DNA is TGTGCCATCAGCAGTCAGGGGGCCGGGGCCAACGTCCTGACTTTC.

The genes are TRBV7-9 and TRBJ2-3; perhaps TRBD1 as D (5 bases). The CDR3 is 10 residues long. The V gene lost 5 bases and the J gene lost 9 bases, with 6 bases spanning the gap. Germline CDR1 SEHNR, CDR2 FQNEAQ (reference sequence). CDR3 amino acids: CASSQGTQYF. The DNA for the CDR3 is TGTGCCAGCAGCCAGGGAACGCAGTATTTT.